This TCR beta chain was identified in a study of OX40 agonist ivuxolimab in advanced cancers. Findings and limits, study-wide: Among the lowest peripheral clonal expansion occurred in 0.1-3.0 mg/kg partial responders.

For this clone: The antigen remains undetermined.

Assay: immunoSEQ multiplex PCR; the TCRdb copy retains only in-frame clones and omits some. Of about 35,000 clones in the sample, less than 90% were seen once. Germline V gene data show CDR1 as WSHSY and CDR2 as SAAADI. The CDR3 runs 19 residues. The ends were cut back, 2 bases at V and 0 bases at J, with 17 bases in the middle. The source of this sequence is an adult with an advanced solid tumor such as melanoma, head and neck, liver or kidney cancer. This chain links TRBV10-2 with TRBJ2-6, with D maybe TRBD1 (6 bases). The sequences come from CD4+ or CD8+ T cells sorted from blood, collected in a trial of the OX40 agonist ivuxolimab. The CDR3 loop is CASSEGLGWGLSGANVLTF. As DNA, the CDR3 is TGCGCCAGCAGTGAGGGGTTGGGATGGGGGCTCTCTGGGGCCAACGTCCTGACTTTC.